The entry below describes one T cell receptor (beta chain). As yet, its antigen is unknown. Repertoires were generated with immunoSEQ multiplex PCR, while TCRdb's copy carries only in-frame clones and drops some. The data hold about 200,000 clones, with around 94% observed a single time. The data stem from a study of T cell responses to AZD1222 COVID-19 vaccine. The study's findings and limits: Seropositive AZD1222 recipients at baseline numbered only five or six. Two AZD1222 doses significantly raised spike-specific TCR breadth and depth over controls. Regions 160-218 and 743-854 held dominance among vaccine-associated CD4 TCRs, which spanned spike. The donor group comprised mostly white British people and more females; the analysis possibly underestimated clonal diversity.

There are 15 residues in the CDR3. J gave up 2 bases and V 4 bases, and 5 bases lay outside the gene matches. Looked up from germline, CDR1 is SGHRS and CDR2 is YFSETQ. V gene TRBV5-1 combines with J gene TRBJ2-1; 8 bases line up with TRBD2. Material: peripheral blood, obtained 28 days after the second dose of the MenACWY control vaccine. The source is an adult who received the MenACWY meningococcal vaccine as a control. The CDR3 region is CASSNSGAAYNEQFF. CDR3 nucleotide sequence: TGCGCCAGCAGCAATAGCGGGGCGGCCTACAATGAGCAGTTCTTC.